The clone carrying this T cell receptor beta chain occurred once. The antigen is unknown. The data were obtained in a study of PD-L1 blockade in urothelial cancer. Study-wide background: Atezolizumab 1,200 mg was given intravenously every 3 weeks, starting 2014. The study's findings and limits: Clonality of blood TCR below the median before treatment predicted better survival.

Per-patient samples, pretreatment and on-treatment, numbered 1 to 8. TCRdb's table, derived via immunoSEQ multiplex PCR, lists solely in-frame clones and lacks some. The table has some 30,000 clones, approximately 86% seen once. The TCR comes from a man aged 45-65 years with urothelial cancer. This sample comprised PBMCs, obtained around atezolizumab (anti-PD-L1) treatment.

CDR3 sequence: CASSGDRGRLGEQYF. In nucleotides, the CDR3 is TGTGCCAGCAGCGGAGACAGGGGGCGCCTTGGCGAGCAGTACTTC. This chain joins TRBV9 and TRBJ2-7; 10 bases line up with TRBD1. The CDR3 length is 15 residues. With V trimmed by 3 bases and J by 6 bases, 9 bases remained unmatched. Germline V CDR1 and CDR2: SGDLS, YYNGEE.